This T cell receptor (beta chain) was documented in a study of cytomegalovirus exposure and HLA in healthy donors. Study outcomes and limitations: Clonal expansion was found to be greater in HLA-associated TCR beta chains than in equally common others in a later analysis. Serostatus for CMV was the only available immune exposure information.

CDR3 length equals 12 residues. Germline V CDR1 and CDR2: MNHNY, SVGAGI (reference sequence). The germline V and J ends were trimmed by 2 bases and 12 bases, with 11 bases remaining between them. This clone showed up just once. Its target is not known. Healthy donors of bone marrow made up the group. PCR was performed using 60 Vbeta and 13 Jbeta primers. The protocol was immunoSEQ multiplex PCR, while the TCRdb copy is restricted to in-frame clones and leaves out a portion. This table holds about 160,000 clones, roughly 78% found once. The sequence came from a man between 40 and 49 years old in good health and CMV-seropositive. The sample consisted of PBMCs. This chain joins TRBV6-6 and TRBJ2-1, with a weak D call TRBD1 (7 bases). The CDR3 DNA follows: TGTGCCAGCAGTTACCCCCAGGGGGGGCAGTTCTTC. It is translated as CASSYPQGGQFF.